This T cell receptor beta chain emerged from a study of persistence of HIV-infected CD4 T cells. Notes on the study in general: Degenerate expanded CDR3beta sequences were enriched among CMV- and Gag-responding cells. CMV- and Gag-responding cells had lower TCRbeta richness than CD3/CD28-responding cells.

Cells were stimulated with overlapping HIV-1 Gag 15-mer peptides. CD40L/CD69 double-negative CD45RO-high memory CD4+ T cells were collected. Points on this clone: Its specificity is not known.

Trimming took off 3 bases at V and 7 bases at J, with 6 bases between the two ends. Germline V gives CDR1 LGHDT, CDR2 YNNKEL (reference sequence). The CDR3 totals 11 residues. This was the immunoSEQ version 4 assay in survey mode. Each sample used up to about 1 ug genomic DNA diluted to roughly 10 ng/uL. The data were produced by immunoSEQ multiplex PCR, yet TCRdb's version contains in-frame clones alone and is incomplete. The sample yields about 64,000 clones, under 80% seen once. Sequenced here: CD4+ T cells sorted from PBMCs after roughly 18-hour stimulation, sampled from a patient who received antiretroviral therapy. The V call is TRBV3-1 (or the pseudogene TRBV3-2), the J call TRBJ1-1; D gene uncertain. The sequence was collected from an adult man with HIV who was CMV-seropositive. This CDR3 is CASSQGFEAFF. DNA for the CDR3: TGTGCCAGCAGCCAGGGTTTTGAAGCTTTCTTT.